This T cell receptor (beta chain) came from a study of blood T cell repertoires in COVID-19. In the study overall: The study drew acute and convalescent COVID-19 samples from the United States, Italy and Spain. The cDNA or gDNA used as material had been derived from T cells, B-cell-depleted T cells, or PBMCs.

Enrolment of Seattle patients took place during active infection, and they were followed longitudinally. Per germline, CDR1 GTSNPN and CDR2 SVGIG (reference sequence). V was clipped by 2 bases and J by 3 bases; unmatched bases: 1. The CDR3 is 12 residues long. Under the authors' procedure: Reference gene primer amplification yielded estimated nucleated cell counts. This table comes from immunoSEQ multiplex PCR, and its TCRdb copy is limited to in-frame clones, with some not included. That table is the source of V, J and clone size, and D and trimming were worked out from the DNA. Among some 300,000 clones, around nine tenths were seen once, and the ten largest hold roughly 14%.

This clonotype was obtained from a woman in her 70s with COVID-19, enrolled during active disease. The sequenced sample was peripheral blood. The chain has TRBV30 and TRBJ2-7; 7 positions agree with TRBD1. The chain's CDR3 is CAWSRDSYEQYF. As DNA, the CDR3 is TGTGCCTGGAGTCGGGACAGCTACGAGCAGTACTTC.